Sequencing of this T cell receptor (beta chain) was carried out in a study of Tregs in tolerant kidney transplant recipients. The ends lost 5 bases at V and 3 bases at J; junction bases unmatched: 6. The CDR3 covers 15 residues. The germline CDR1 and CDR2 sequences are SEHNR and FQNEAQ (reference sequence). This clone was found a few times. Assay: immunoSEQ multiplex PCR; the TCRdb copy retains only in-frame clones and omits some. The profile shows some 250,000 clones, about 80% of them singletons. V and J are TRBV7-9 and TRBJ1-2; 10 nucleotides match TRBD1. This receptor was obtained from a human donor in good health. The sample taken for sequencing was CD4+ T cells from blood. The chain's CDR3 is CASSPRTGGDYGYTF. In DNA, the CDR3 is TGTGCCAGCAGCCCCAGGACAGGGGGGGACTATGGCTACACCTTC.